These 30 T cell receptor beta chains originate from one sample sequenced in a study of response to subunit inactivated influenza vaccine. Each CDR3 protein is one row after TCRdb ran MiXCR on the RT-PCR reads. The data contain about 480,000 distinct CDR3 sequences, less than 30% of them singletons. Sequenced material: CD4+ T cells sorted from PBMCs, taken more than 4 days after vaccination. Source of these receptors: a man aged 45-65 years who received an inactivated influenza vaccine.

The table lists this clonotype with many counts. The rearrangement links TRBV20-1 to TRBJ2-7; 8 bases fit TRBD2. The CDR3 sequence is 14 residues long. Germline V gene data show CDR1 as DFQATT and CDR2 as SNEGSKA (reference sequence). Unmatched junction bases numbered 12, after V lost 4 bases and J lost 7 bases. CDR3 in amino acids: CSAKTSGTSGEQYF. The DNA of the CDR3 is TGCAGTGCTAAAACTTCCGGGACTAGTGGGGAGCAGTACTTC.

This chain links TRBV3-1 with TRBJ1-6; D perhaps matches TRBD1 (5 bases). The CDR3 consists of 14 residues. With 3 bases removed from V and 10 bases from J, the gap between germline ends came to 13 bases. Germline lookup yields CDR1 LGHDT and CDR2 YNNKEL (reference sequence). CDR3 in DNA: TGTGCCAGCAGCCACGGGGGGGTTGACTCACCCCTCCACTTT. Amino acids: CASSHGGVDSPLHF.

The V call is TRBV18, the J call TRBJ2-7; TRBD1 matches at 7 bases. Germline lookup yields CDR1 KGHSH and CDR2 LQKENI. The CDR3 covers 15 residues. V lost 4 bases, J lost 0 bases, and 6 bases stayed unmatched. The DNA of the CDR3 is TGTGCCAGCTCACGGCGACAGGGTGTCTCCTACGAGCAGTACTTC. This sequence encodes CASSRRQGVSYEQYF.

The CDR3 sequence: CASTPVVVGELFF. The CDR3, as DNA: TGTGCCAGCACCCCAGTGGTTGTCGGGGAGCTGTTTTTT. The gene calls are TRBV12-3 or TRBV12-4 and TRBJ2-2; D unclear. The CDR3 loop spans 13 amino acids. V was cut by 7 bases and J by 7 bases, with 13 bases left in between.

Only a few counts were recorded for this clonotype. In nucleotides, the CDR3 is TGTGCCACCAGTGCTTCCGGGACAGGGGCCTCGAATCAGCCCCAGCATTTT. Its translation: CATSASGTGASNQPQHF. The V call is TRBV24-1, the J call TRBJ1-5; 10 nucleotides match TRBD1. Trimming at V came to 5 bases and at J to 4 bases, leaving 10 bases not matched to a gene. Per the germline V gene, CDR1 is KGHDR and CDR2 is SFDVKD. CDR3 length: 17 residues.

A few counts support this clonotype. CDR3 loop: CASSYNFEEVSYEQYF. Here the CDR3 DNA reads TGTGCCAGCAGTTACAATTTCGAAGAGGTCTCCTACGAGCAGTACTTC. The rearrangement uses TRBV6-2 or TRBV6-3 and TRBJ2-7, with D hard to call. The CDR3 contains 16 residues. Germline lookup yields CDR1 MNHEY and CDR2 SVGEGT. Trimming took off 2 bases at V and 0 bases at J, with 14 bases between the two ends.

V is TRBV20-1 and J is TRBJ2-3, with D unclear. Deletions cut 0 bases from V and 0 bases from J, with 7 bases between. Looked up from germline, CDR1 is DFQATT and CDR2 is SNEGSKA (reference sequence). The CDR3 is made up of 14 amino acids. Here the CDR3 reads CSARDPASTDTQYF. CDR3 nucleotide sequence: TGCAGTGCTAGAGACCCGGCTAGCACAGATACGCAGTATTTT.

V usage is TRBV15 and J usage is TRBJ2-1, with 10 positions matching TRBD2. The CDR3 consists of 17 residues. V shed 3 bases, J shed 4 bases, and the junction held 9 bases outside the gene matches. Germline lookup yields CDR1 LNHNV and CDR2 YYDKDF (reference sequence). The CDR3, as DNA: TGTGCCACCAGCAGCGGTAGCGGGGGGCCAACATACAATGAGCAGTTCTTC. It encodes CATSSGSGGPTYNEQFF.

The chain carries TRBV5-1 and TRBJ1-6; TRBD1 is a possible D gene (6 bases). V lost 0 bases and J lost 9, with 10 bases in between. The CDR3 extends over 14 amino acids. Germline V lookup: CDR1 SGHRS, CDR2 YFSETQ. CDR3 loop: CASSLGQDSSPLHF. The CDR3 nucleotides read TGCGCCAGCAGCTTGGGGCAGGACAGTTCACCCCTCCACTTT.

This clonotype was seen a handful of times. Here the CDR3 reads CAIDRGIPTSGGGQDTQYF. The CDR3 nucleotides are TGTGCCATAGACAGGGGTATCCCTACTAGCGGAGGAGGGCAAGATACGCAGTATTTT. The chain has TRBV10-3 and TRBJ2-3; D may match TRBD1 or TRBD2 (8 bases each). Germline CDR1 and CDR2: ENHRY and SYGVKD. The CDR3 has 19 amino acids. Trimming removed 9 bases at V and 5 bases at J, with 33 bases between.

The rearrangement links TRBV11-2 to TRBJ1-5; D is unclear. Trimming left V 0 bases short and J 0 bases short, with 15 bases between. CDR3 length equals 18 residues. CDR1 and CDR2 from the germline V gene are SGHAT and FQNNGV. This CDR3 is CASSLEVGTTYSNQPQHF. DNA of the CDR3: TGTGCCAGCAGCTTAGAGGTGGGCACTACTTATAGCAATCAGCCCCAGCATTTT. Supplemented by reference TRBV11-2 and TRBJ1-5, the full variable domain reads EAGVAQSPRYKIIEKRQSVAFWCNPISGHATLYWYQQILGQGPKLLIQFQNNGVVDDSQLPKDRFSAERLKGVDSTLKIQPAKLEDSAVYLCASSLEVGTTYSNQPQHFGDGTRLSIL.

This clonotype appeared a few times. This chain connects TRBV28 to TRBJ1-1; 9 bases agree with TRBD1. With V trimmed by 6 bases and J by 8 bases, 10 bases remained unmatched. Germline values: CDR1 MDHEN, CDR2 SYDVKM. This CDR3 has 14 residues. The CDR3 DNA reads as TGTGCCAGCAGCCCCGGGACAGGGCGCCTCGAAGCTTTCTTT. Translation: CASSPGTGRLEAFF.

In this sample, this clonotype turned up a few times. The gene calls are TRBV5-4 and TRBJ1-2; 10 bases match TRBD1. Trimming at V came to 4 bases and at J to 2 bases, leaving 8 bases not matched to a gene. CDR1 is SGHNT, CDR2 YYREEE, per germline (reference sequence). This CDR3 has 16 amino acids. The CDR3 sequence is CASSRNTGQGNYGYTF. The CDR3 DNA is TGTGCCAGCAGCCGGAATACGGGACAGGGGAACTATGGCTACACCTTC. Looking up the rest from reference TRBV5-4 and TRBJ1-2 gives the full variable domain: ETGVTQSPTHLIKTRGQQVTLRCSSQSGHNTVSWYQQALGQGPQFIFQYYREEENGRGNFPPRFSGLQFPNYSSELNVNALELDDSALYLCASSRNTGQGNYGYTFGSGTRLTVV.

The rearrangement joins TRBV20-1 to TRBJ2-7, with unresolved D. V was clipped by 3 bases and J by 0 bases, with 12 bases between them. CDR3 length: 14 amino acids. Per germline, CDR1 DFQATT and CDR2 SNEGSKA (reference sequence). The CDR3 region has the DNA TGCAGTGCTAGGCGTCCGATTGGCTCCTACGAGCAGTACTTC. Translated: CSARRPIGSYEQYF.

With regard to this clonotype: The final CDR3 position lacks the conserved phenylalanine or tryptophan, pointing to a likely read error. The chain has TRBV5-1 and TRBJ2-5; D is unresolved. Germline values: CDR1 SGHRS, CDR2 YFSETQ. V dropped 0 bases and J dropped 5 bases, with 14 bases sitting between them. The CDR3 is 15 amino acids. CDR3 DNA: TGCGCCAGCAGCTTGGTGTCCCAGGCGGCCGAGACCCAGTACCTC. This translates into CASSLVSQAAETQYL.

This clonotype was observed at least ten times. This chain joins TRBV29-1 and TRBJ2-3; D not resolved. The CDR3 is 11 amino acids. From germline, CDR1 is SQVTM and CDR2 ANQGSEA. Trimming removed 7 bases at V and 4 bases at J, with 9 bases between. CDR3 sequence reads: CSGLSADTQYF. CDR3 nucleotide sequence: TGCAGCGGGCTTTCGGCAGATACGCAGTATTTT.

This clonotype was found many times. This chain uses TRBV11-2 with TRBJ2-2, with 8 positions matching TRBD1. The CDR3 runs to 14 residues. V gave up 2 bases and J gave up 7 bases; unmatched junction bases: 3. Germline CDR1 is SGHAT and CDR2 is FQNNGV. CDR3 region: CASSLRQGSGELFF. The CDR3 region has the DNA TGTGCCAGCAGCTTAAGACAGGGGAGCGGGGAGCTGTTTTTT. Supplemented by reference TRBV11-2 and TRBJ2-2, the full variable domain reads EAGVAQSPRYKIIEKRQSVAFWCNPISGHATLYWYQQILGQGPKLLIQFQNNGVVDDSQLPKDRFSAERLKGVDSTLKIQPAKLEDSAVYLCASSLRQGSGELFFGEGSRLTVL.

Points on this clonotype: One end of the junction varies from germline; a read error may be responsible. The chain joins TRBV20-1 to TRBJ2-7; TRBD1 matches at 9 bases. Germline V lookup: CDR1 DFQATT, CDR2 SNEGSKA (reference sequence). This CDR3 comprises 14 residues. The DNA for the CDR3 is TGCAGTGCGGAACCGGGACAGGGCTCCCACGAGCAGTACTTC. Encoded protein: CSAEPGQGSHEQYF.

This clonotype has just a few counts. This sequence joins TRBV21-1 and TRBJ2-7. TRBV21-1 is marked as a pseudogene. This CDR3 has 13 amino acids. The CDR3 sequence is CASRPTPSYEQYF. Written as DNA, the CDR3 is TGTGCCAGCAGACCTACGCCCTCCTACGAGCAGTACTTC.

The V gene is TRBV6-2 or TRBV6-3, the J gene TRBJ2-5; 8 bases map to TRBD2. Germline V gene data show CDR1 as MNHEY and CDR2 as SVGEGT. V gave up 2 bases and J gave up 1 base; unmatched junction bases: 6. This CDR3 region has 16 residues. The CDR3 DNA reads as TGTGCCAGCAGTTACGAGGCGGGAGGAACCCAAGAGACCCAGTACTTC. This translates into CASSYEAGGTQETQYF.

This clonotype was observed at least ten times. The chain couples TRBV10-3 to TRBJ2-1, with 12 bases aligning to TRBD2. V shed 0 bases and J 0 bases; nucleotides not matched to a gene: 6. Germline values: CDR1 ENHRY, CDR2 SYGVKD. This CDR3 contains 19 residues. In nucleotides, the CDR3 is TGTGCCATCAGTGAGTCTACTAGCGGGAGGCGCAGCTCCTACAATGAGCAGTTCTTC. Protein product: CAISESTSGRRSSYNEQFF.

The rearrangement links TRBV4-2 to TRBJ2-1; 9 nucleotides match TRBD1. The CDR3 spans 16 residues. The germline V gene has CDR1 LGHNA and CDR2 YNFKEQ. V was clipped by 7 bases and J by 8 bases; unmatched bases: 15. The CDR3 is CASTFSTLQGAYEQFF. In nucleotides, the CDR3 is TGTGCCAGCACCTTTTCAACCTTACAGGGGGCTTATGAGCAGTTCTTC.

The chain couples TRBV12-3 or TRBV12-4 to TRBJ1-3; tentatively, D is TRBD1 (5 bases). V was trimmed by 2 bases and J by 8 bases, leaving 13 bases between them. The CDR3 extends over 14 amino acids. Here the CDR3 reads CASSLSGQGDTIYF. DNA for the CDR3: TGTGCCAGCAGTTTATCAGGGCAGGGAGACACCATATATTTT.

This chain connects TRBV20-1 to TRBJ2-4, with TRBD1 matching 7 bases. Germline V CDR1 and CDR2: DFQATT, SNEGSKA (reference sequence). V was pared by 3 bases and J by 6 bases, with 5 bases of the junction left unmatched. The CDR3 totals 13 residues. In DNA, the CDR3 is TGCAGTGCTAGGGGACAGTTGGTAAACATTCAGTACTTC. Its protein product is CSARGQLVNIQYF.

This clonotype was seen a few times. The chain recombines TRBV12-3 or TRBV12-4 with TRBJ2-5; D perhaps matches TRBD2 (6 bases). Trimming took 3 bases from V and 5 from J, leaving 19 bases between them. CDR3 size: 16 residues. CDR3: CASSFSSVGLGETQYF. The CDR3 DNA reads as TGTGCCAGCAGTTTCTCTAGCGTGGGACTTGGGGAGACCCAGTACTTC.

This sequence joins TRBV28 and TRBJ2-2, with TRBD2 matching over 7 bases. The CDR3 runs 16 residues. In germline, CDR1 is MDHEN, CDR2 SYDVKM. V shed 3 bases, J shed 4 bases, and the junction held 8 bases outside the gene matches. CDR3 coding DNA: TGTGCCAGCAGTTTGGGGATAAGCGGGATCACCGGGGAGCTGTTTTTT. It yields the protein CASSLGISGITGELFF.

The chain links TRBV12-3 or TRBV12-4 to TRBJ2-5; TRBD2 might be the D (5 bases). V was shortened by 5 bases and J by 4 bases, with 20 bases between the two germline ends. The CDR3 runs to 16 residues. As DNA, the CDR3 is TGTGCCAGCAGTCCCGGGGAATGGGCAGACGGAGAGACCCAGTACTTC. This gives the protein CASSPGEWADGETQYF.

This chain connects TRBV20-1 to TRBJ2-7, with TRBD1 matching 7 bases. The V gene's germline CDR1 is DFQATT and CDR2 SNEGSKA (reference sequence). The CDR3 has 13 residues. The junction had 9 bases not matched to a gene; V was cut back by 3 bases and J by 7 bases. The CDR3 nucleotides read TGCAGTGCTAGTAGCACAGGGGCAGGGGAGCAGTACTTC. It is translated as CSASSTGAGEQYF.

This clonotype was seen at least ten times. This sequence joins TRBV7-8 and TRBJ2-7; 11 nucleotides match TRBD2. Germline trimming cut 1 base from V and 3 bases from J; bases unmatched to any gene: 2. The CDR3 contains 15 residues. Germline V CDR1 and CDR2: SGHVS, FQNEAQ. CDR3 loop: CASSLDTSGSYEQYF. The CDR3 coding sequence is TGTGCCAGCAGCTTAGATACTAGCGGGAGCTACGAGCAGTACTTC.

The table lists this clonotype with a few counts. The chain joins TRBV25-1 to TRBJ2-7; no clear D. CDR3 length: 11 residues. CDR1 is MGHDK, CDR2 SYGVNS, per germline. Trimming removed 6 bases at V and 6 bases at J, with 9 bases between. In nucleotides, the CDR3 is TGTGCCAGCAGCCTAAATATCGAGCAGTACTTC. It specifies CASSLNIEQYF.